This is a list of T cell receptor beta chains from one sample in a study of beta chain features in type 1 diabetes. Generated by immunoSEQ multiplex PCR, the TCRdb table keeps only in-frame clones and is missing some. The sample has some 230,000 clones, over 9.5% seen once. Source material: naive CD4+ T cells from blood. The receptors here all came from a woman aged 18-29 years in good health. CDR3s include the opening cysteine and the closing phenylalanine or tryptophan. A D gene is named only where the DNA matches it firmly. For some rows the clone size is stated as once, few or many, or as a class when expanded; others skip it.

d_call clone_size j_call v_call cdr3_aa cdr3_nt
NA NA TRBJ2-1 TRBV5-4 CASSLPGMASEQFF TGTGCCAGCAGCTTGCCGGGGATGGCCAGTGAGCAGTTCTTC
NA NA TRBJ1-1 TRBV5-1 CASRDQGNTEAFF TGCGCCAGCAGGGATCAGGGTAACACTGAAGCTTTCTTT
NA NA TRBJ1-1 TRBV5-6 CASSPGLGGEKSTEAFF TGTGCCAGCAGCCCGGGACTGGGGGGGGAAAAGAGCACTGAAGCTTTCTTT
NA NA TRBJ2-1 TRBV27 CASRAAGPLSYNEQFF TGTGCCAGCAGGGCCGCAGGGCCCCTCTCCTACAATGAGCAGTTCTTC
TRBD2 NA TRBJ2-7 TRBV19 CASSRSGNYEQYF TGTGCCAGTAGTAGGAGCGGGAACTACGAGCAGTACTTC
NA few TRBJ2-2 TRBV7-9 CASSLMTSGELFF TGTGCCAGCAGCTTAATGACTTCCGGGGAGCTGTTTTTT
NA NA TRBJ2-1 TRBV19 CASSITAEQFF TGTGCCAGTAGTATAACAGCTGAGCAGTTCTTC
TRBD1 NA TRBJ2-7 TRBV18 CASSPGYGTGTPSEQYF TGTGCCAGCTCACCAGGCTACGGGACAGGGACGCCGTCCGAGCAGTACTTC
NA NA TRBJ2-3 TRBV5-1 CASSPASTDTQYF TGCGCCAGCAGCCCAGCGAGCACAGATACGCAGTATTTT
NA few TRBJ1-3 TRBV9 CASSVRLGDTIYF TGTGCCAGCAGCGTTAGACTAGGGGACACCATATATTTT
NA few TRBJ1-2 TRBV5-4 CASSPGGTANYGYTF TGTGCCAGCAGCCCCGGGGGTACGGCTAACTATGGCTACACCTTC
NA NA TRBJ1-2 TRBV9 CASTVGRPSNYGYTF TGTGCCAGCACAGTTGGGAGGCCCTCTAACTATGGCTACACCTTC
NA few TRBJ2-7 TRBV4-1 CASSQEGGRSLSEQYF TGCGCCAGCAGCCAAGAGGGGGGACGATCCCTCTCCGAGCAGTACTTC
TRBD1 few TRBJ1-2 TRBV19 CASTGTGYLYTF TGTGCCAGTACCGGGACAGGGTACCTCTACACCTTC
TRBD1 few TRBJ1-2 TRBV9 CASSVGQGAYGYTF TGTGCCAGCAGCGTGGGACAGGGGGCATATGGCTACACCTTC
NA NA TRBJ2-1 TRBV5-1 CASSLIAGARGNEQFF TGCGCCAGCAGCTTGATTGCAGGGGCCAGGGGCAATGAGCAGTTCTTC
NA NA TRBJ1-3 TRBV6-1 CASSERRNSGNTIYF TGTGCCAGCAGTGAGCGGCGGAACTCTGGAAACACCATATATTTT
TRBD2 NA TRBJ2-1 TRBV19 CASSTREGLYNEQFF TGTGCCAGTAGTACGCGGGAGGGCCTATACAATGAGCAGTTCTTC
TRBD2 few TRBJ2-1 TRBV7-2 CASIQGRLADNEQFF TGTGCCAGCATCCAAGGGCGGCTAGCGGACAATGAGCAGTTCTTC
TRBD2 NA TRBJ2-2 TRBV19 CASTTGLAGWDTGELFF TGTGCCAGTACCACGGGACTAGCGGGCTGGGACACCGGGGAGCTGTTTTTT
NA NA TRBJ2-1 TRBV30 CAWSVLPRGSSYNEQFF TGTGCCTGGAGTGTACTCCCCCGGGGGAGCTCCTACAATGAGCAGTTCTTC
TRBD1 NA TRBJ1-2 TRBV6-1 CASSARDRGVRGYTF TGTGCCAGCAGTGCAAGGGACAGAGGGGTACGCGGCTACACCTTC
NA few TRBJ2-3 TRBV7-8 CASSRVGKGDTQYF TGTGCCAGCAGCCGCGTCGGGAAAGGGGATACGCAGTATTTT
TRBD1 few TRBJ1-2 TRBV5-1 CASSSQGDSYGYTF TGCGCCAGCAGCTCACAGGGGGACAGCTATGGCTACACCTTC
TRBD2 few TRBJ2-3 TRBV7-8 CASSLVAGTSSFTDTQYF TGTGCCAGCAGCTTAGTCGCCGGGACTAGCAGTTTCACAGATACGCAGTATTTT
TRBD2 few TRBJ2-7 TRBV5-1 CASSPGTSGNYEQYF TGCGCCAGCAGCCCCGGGACTAGCGGAAACTACGAGCAGTACTTC